This T cell receptor (beta chain) was observed in a study of beta chain features in type 1 diabetes. Study-level points and caveats: Fewer insertions but more deletions were seen at VDJ junctions in type 1 diabetes patients.

cDNA synthesis used the whole RNA isolate, giving expressed TCRB sequences. Produced via immunoSEQ multiplex PCR; TCRdb's table is partial and in-frame only. The data show around 310,000 clones, with approximately 10% seen just once and approximately 0.016% held by the top ten. A note on this clone: Its cognate antigen is unknown.

CDR3 length: 16 residues. J lost 5 bases, V lost 6 bases, and 15 bases had no gene match. CDR1 is MNHEY, CDR2 SMNVEV, per germline (reference sequence). J is TRBJ2-5 and V is TRBV27; 7 positions match TRBD1. This clonotype originated in a woman aged 25 to 45 in good health. Sequenced material: naive CD4+ T cells from blood. CDR3 residues: CASSRGSQGTGETQYF. CDR3 in DNA: TGTGCCAGCAGCAGGGGGTCACAGGGCACGGGGGAGACCCAGTACTTC.